What follows are 22 T cell receptor beta chains derived from one specimen sequenced in a study of cytomegalovirus exposure and HLA in healthy donors. The PCR employed 60 Vbeta primers together with 13 Jbeta primers. Method: immunoSEQ multiplex PCR; TCRdb's copy keeps in-frame clones and lacks some. The table records some 120,000 clones, 74% of them present only once. The sequencing input was PBMCs. Source of these receptors: a human donor in good health.

The table lists this clone with a few counts. The sample has other DNA sequences that encode this CDR3 too. The rearrangement joins TRBV7-2 to TRBJ2-3, with D possibly being TRBD1 (7 bases). Germline V gene sequence: CDR1 SGHTA, CDR2 FQGNSA. The CDR3 sequence is 16 residues long. Trimming removed 5 bases at V and 0 bases at J, with 15 bases between. CDR3 region: CASSARQGGSTDTQYF. The CDR3 bases are TGTGCCAGCAGCGCCAGACAGGGAGGAAGCACAGATACGCAGTATTTT.

The rearrangement links TRBV5-1 to TRBJ2-7; 9 nucleotides agree with TRBD1. The CDR3 runs to 15 residues. V trimming: 4 bases; J trimming: 2 bases; junction bases outside the gene matches: 7. Germline CDR1 SGHRS, CDR2 YFSETQ. The CDR3 spells CASSKDRGRPYEQYF. CDR3 sequence (DNA): TGCGCCAGCAGCAAGGACAGGGGCCGACCCTACGAGCAGTACTTC.

V usage is TRBV5-1 and J usage is TRBJ2-2, with D perhaps matching TRBD2 (6 bases). CDR3 length equals 15 residues. The V end was cut by 1 base, the J end by 5 bases, with 12 bases between. The germline CDR1 and CDR2 sequences are SGHRS and YFSETQ. The CDR3 DNA is TGCGCCAGCAGCTTGTCGGGGGAGAAAACCGGGGAGCTGTTTTTT. Translation: CASSLSGEKTGELFF.

The V call is TRBV18, the J call TRBJ1-2; 10 bases line up with TRBD1. There are 13 residues in the CDR3. The V and J ends lost 4 bases and 7 bases, in that order; junction bases with no gene match: 3. CDR1 KGHSH and CDR2 LQKENI come from the germline V gene. The chain's CDR3 is CASSRDRGSGYTF. Here the CDR3 DNA reads TGTGCCAGCTCACGGGACAGGGGCTCTGGCTACACCTTC.

This clone was seen a few times. The CDR3 here is CASSPDRGPQHF. CDR3 sequence (DNA): TGTGCCAGCAGCCCCGACAGGGGACCCCAGCATTTT. V is TRBV7-2 and J is TRBJ1-5; 8 positions match TRBD1. The V and J ends lost 5 bases and 10 bases, in that order; junction bases with no gene match: 4. Germline CDR1 reads SGHTA; CDR2 reads FQGNSA. This CDR3 has 12 residues.

In this sample, this clone turned up a few times. The CDR3 is CAWSVWDRGSPLHF. The CDR3 coding sequence is TGTGCCTGGAGTGTATGGGACAGGGGTTCACCCCTCCACTTT. The chain couples TRBV30 to TRBJ1-6, with 10 bases that match TRBD1. Germline CDR1 is GTSNPN and CDR2 is SVGIG (reference sequence). This CDR3 spans 14 amino acids. Trimming removed 0 bases from V and 9 bases from J; junction bases left unmatched: 2. Full variable domain (missing parts from reference TRBV30 and TRBJ1-6): SQTIHQWPATLVQPVGSPLSLECTVEGTSNPNLYWYRQAAGRGLQLLFYSVGIGQISSEVPQNLSASRPQDRQFILSSKKLLLSDSGFYLCAWSVWDRGSPLHFGNGTRLTVT.

The V and J genes are TRBV7-8 and TRBJ2-7; TRBD2 agrees at 7 bases. The CDR3 spans 13 residues. Germline V gives CDR1 SGHVS, CDR2 FQNEAQ. V lost 6 bases, J lost 3 bases, and 5 bases stayed unmatched. CDR3 region: CASRAWGGYEQYF. The DNA of the CDR3 is TGTGCCAGCAGGGCCTGGGGGGGCTACGAGCAGTACTTC.

The V and J genes are TRBV7-9 and TRBJ2-7; 13 bases are shared with TRBD2. CDR1 and CDR2 (germline): SEHNR, FQNEAQ (reference sequence). With V trimmed by 3 bases and J by 2 bases, 4 bases remained unmatched. The CDR3 has 16 residues. The CDR3 nucleotides read TGTGCCAGCAGCTTGGGACTAGCGGGGAGAACCTACGAGCAGTACTTC. Encoded protein: CASSLGLAGRTYEQYF.

This sequence joins TRBV7-9 and TRBJ2-5; TRBD1 matches 9 bases. The CDR3 is made up of 16 amino acids. Germline V gives CDR1 SEHNR, CDR2 FQNEAQ (reference sequence). J was trimmed by 6 bases and V by 7 bases; bases with no gene match: 15. As DNA, the CDR3 is TGTGCCAGCAAGCTTATAGTCTGGGACAGGGTTCAGACCCAGTACTTC. As protein: CASKLIVWDRVQTQYF.

This clone was detected a few times. The gene calls are TRBV7-9 and TRBJ1-1; no firm D call. The ends were cut back, 10 bases at V and 5 bases at J, with 17 bases in the middle. CDR3 length: 13 amino acids. Germline CDR1 is SEHNR and CDR2 is FQNEAQ (reference sequence). The DNA for the CDR3 is TGTGCCAACTCCCTGCTGTCCTTTACTGAAGCTTTCTTT. This gives the protein CANSLLSFTEAFF.

Only one count was recorded for this clone. This rearrangement joins TRBV7-2 to TRBJ2-7; 9 bases agree with TRBD1. The CDR3 is 14 amino acids. V lost 7 bases to trimming and J lost 2 bases; unmatched junction nucleotides: 6. The germline V gene has CDR1 SGHTA and CDR2 FQGNSA. The CDR3 DNA is TGTGCCAGCACTGAGACAGGGGGACCCTACGAGCAGTACTTC. Its protein product is CASTETGGPYEQYF.

A note on this clone: Relative to the germline gene, one junction end is altered; a read error may explain this. Written as DNA, the CDR3 is TGTGCCAGCAGTGACTCACGCACCAGTGAAAAACTGTTTTTT. Translated: CASSDSRTSEKLFF. The rearrangement links TRBV6-6 to TRBJ1-4; no reliable D call. The length of the CDR3 is 14 residues. Per germline, CDR1 MNHNY and CDR2 SVGAGI (reference sequence).

The genes are TRBV21-1 and TRBJ2-5; the tabulated D call, TRBD2, remains unverified against the DNA. The J call could be wrong; TRBJ2-7 is a better fit for the DNA end. TRBV21-1 counts as a pseudogene. The CDR3 has 15 amino acids. CDR3 bases: TGTGCCAGCAGCCCGCTAGCGGGAGTTGGCTACGAGCAGTACTTC. Its protein is CASSPLAGVGYEQYF.

This chain connects TRBV18 to TRBJ2-5; 8 bases match TRBD1. The CDR3 is 14 amino acids. Looked up from germline, CDR1 is KGHSH and CDR2 is LQKENI. The J segment lost 4 bases and the V segment lost 4 bases, leaving 5 bases of the junction unmatched. For the CDR3, the DNA is TGTGCCAGCTCACAGATCCAGGGGGCAGAGACCCAGTACTTC. Amino acids: CASSQIQGAETQYF.

The rearrangement links TRBV5-6 to TRBJ2-4, with 14 bases identical to TRBD2. V lost 3 bases to trimming and J lost 1 base; unmatched junction nucleotides: 3. Germline V gives CDR1 SGHDT, CDR2 YYEEEE. This CDR3 contains 17 residues. CDR3 DNA: TGTGCCAGCAGCTACCGGACTAGCGGGAGGGCCAAAAACATTCAGTACTTC. It yields the protein CASSYRTSGRAKNIQYF.

This clone was seen only a few times. J is TRBJ1-6 and V is TRBV6-5, with 11 bases aligning to TRBD1. CDR1 MNHEY and CDR2 SVGAGI come from the germline V gene. V gave up 6 bases and J gave up 10 bases; unmatched junction bases: 5. CDR3 length equals 14 residues. This CDR3 reads CASSGQGAGSPLHF. CDR3 DNA sequence: TGTGCCAGCAGCGGACAGGGGGCAGGATCACCCCTCCACTTT.

This clone has a handful of counts. This sequence joins TRBV9 and TRBJ2-2; TRBD2 matches at 8 bases. Losses at the gene ends were 2 bases for V and 6 bases for J; bases not matched to a gene: 12. This CDR3 has 17 residues. Looked up from germline, CDR1 is SGDLS and CDR2 is YYNGEE. The DNA for the CDR3 is TGTGCCAGCAGCGTTTCCCGAGCGGGAGAATTTGCCGGGGAGCTGTTTTTT. It is translated as CASSVSRAGEFAGELFF.

The V call is TRBV6-4, the J call TRBJ1-2; TRBD1 matches 9 bases. The CDR3 totals 13 residues. V shed 3 bases and J 5 bases; nucleotides not matched to a gene: 1. Germline V gives CDR1 MRHNA, CDR2 SNTAGT. The CDR3 reads CASSEGTGYGYTF. The CDR3 nucleotides are TGTGCCAGCAGTGAAGGGACAGGGTATGGCTACACCTTC.

The sample holds a few counts of this clone. One end of the junction varies from germline; a read error may be responsible. The rearrangement links TRBV7-7 to TRBJ2-7; 8 positions agree with TRBD1. The CDR3 loop spans 14 amino acids. Germline lookup yields CDR1 SSHAT and CDR2 FNYEAQ (reference sequence). The CDR3 here is CASSVGTGSYEQYF. The CDR3 DNA follows: TGTGCTAGCAGCGTCGGGACAGGCTCCTACGAGCAGTACTTC.

The chain links TRBV10-3 to TRBJ2-1; D may be TRBD1 (6 bases). V dropped 6 bases and J dropped 5 bases, with 20 bases sitting between them. Looked up from germline, CDR1 is ENHRY and CDR2 is SYGVKD. The CDR3 contains 16 residues. In nucleotides, the CDR3 is TGTGCCATCAGCTCGGCCCCCGGACAGCTTGACAATGAGCAGTTCTTC. This sequence encodes CAISSAPGQLDNEQFF.

The rearrangement joins TRBV5-5 to TRBJ2-4, with D unclear. The CDR3 loop spans 15 amino acids. In germline, CDR1 is SGHKS, CDR2 YYEKEE (reference sequence). V was trimmed by 3 bases and J by 1 base, leaving 11 bases between them. Here the CDR3 reads CASSSVLRAKNIQYF. The CDR3 nucleotides read TGTGCCAGCAGCTCGGTCCTGAGGGCCAAAAACATTCAGTACTTC.

This clone was picked up a small number of times. The rearrangement links TRBV5-1 to TRBJ1-1; a possible D gene is TRBD1 (5 bases). V was cut by 0 bases and J by 1 base, with 22 bases left in between. The CDR3 spans 19 residues. Germline assignment: CDR1 SGHRS and CDR2 YFSETQ. CDR3 bases: TGCGCCAGCAGCTTGGGCCTTGGGGGGACCCATGGGGGGAACACTGAAGCTTTCTTT. Protein sequence: CASSLGLGGTHGGNTEAFF.